A selection of T cell receptor beta chains follows, all from one sample in a study of type 1 regulatory T cells. A single record per CDR3 protein comes from TCRdb applying MiXCR to the reads. Of about 39,000 distinct CDR3 sequences listed, more than 10% were seen once; the top ten hold roughly 8%. These receptors lack a known antigen. Sequenced sample: cultured non-Tr1 T cells, either the whole culture or a sorted T cell fraction (not recorded which). The receptors here all came from a human donor in good health. Both conserved end residues are part of each CDR3. The order of the fields is clone size, V gene, D gene, J gene, CDR3 length, CDR3 protein, CDR3 DNA. A D gene is named only where the DNA matches it firmly. Only part of the rows carry a size: once, few, many, or a class if the clone is expanded.

>many|TRBV5-6|.|TRBJ1-2|13
CASSRDAVYGYTF
TGTGCCAGCAGCAGAGACGCCGTCTATGGCTACACCTTC
>.|TRBV6-2/TRBV6-3|TRBD2|TRBJ2-3|15
CASSRASGTPDTQYF
TGTGCCAGCAGTCGGGCTAGCGGGACCCCAGATACGCAGTATTTT
>.|TRBV5-4|TRBD2|TRBJ2-1|15
CASSVGLAEYNEQFF
TGTGCCAGCAGCGTGGGACTAGCAGAGTACAATGAGCAGTTCTTC
>medium-sized|TRBV12-3/TRBV12-4|.|TRBJ2-1|13
CASSFIAGNEQFF
TGTGCCAGCAGTTTCATAGCAGGGAATGAGCAGTTCTTC
>many|TRBV18|.|TRBJ1-1|13
CASSPNTGTEAFF
TGTGCCAGCTCTCCCAACACGGGCACTGAAGCTTTCTTT
>many|TRBV15|.|TRBJ2-5|15
CATSRPGSQRETQYF
TGTGCCACCAGCAGACCCGGGTCCCAACGGGAGACCCAGTACTTC
>many|TRBV14|TRBD1|TRBJ2-1|13
CASQGQLYNEQFF
TGTGCCAGCCAGGGACAGCTCTACAATGAGCAGTTCTTC
>.|TRBV30|.|TRBJ1-1|12
CAWSRGSTEAFF
TGTGCCTGGAGCCGGGGTAGCACTGAAGCTTTCTTT
>many|TRBV20-1|.|TRBJ2-6|16
CSARDTRRSGANVLTF
TGCAGTGCTAGAGATACTCGGCGCTCTGGGGCCAACGTCCTGACTTTC
>few|TRBV4-2|TRBD2|TRBJ2-3|16
CASSQEVTSGRDTQYF
TGTGCCAGCAGCCAAGAAGTGACTAGCGGGAGAGATACGCAGTATTTT
>medium-sized|TRBV20-1|.|TRBJ1-5|11
CSAREWGDQHF
TGCAGTGCTAGAGAGTGGGGAGACCAGCATTTT
>few|TRBV6-5|.|TRBJ1-3|14
CASSYFRGGNTIYF
TGTGCCAGCAGTTATTTCAGGGGTGGAAACACCATATATTTT
>many|TRBV13|TRBD1|TRBJ2-1|15
CASLTVGRGNNEQFF
TGTGCCAGTCTGACTGTGGGCAGGGGGAACAATGAGCAGTTCTTC
>many|TRBV11-1|.|TRBJ2-1|12
CASSYNYNEQFF
TGTGCCAGCAGTTACAACTACAATGAGCAGTTCTTC
>.|TRBV5-1|.|TRBJ2-2|16
CASSPGGGANTGELFF
TGCGCCAGCAGCCCTGGGGGCGGGGCGAACACCGGGGAGCTGTTTTTT
>.|TRBV5-5|TRBD1|TRBJ2-1|14
CASRDRGLYNEQFF
TGTGCCAGCCGAGACAGGGGGTTATACAATGAGCAGTTCTTC
>.|TRBV18|.|TRBJ2-1|13
CASSLNRDNEQFF
TGTGCCAGCTCGCTAAACAGGGATAATGAGCAGTTCTTC
>.|TRBV20-1|TRBD2|TRBJ2-7|13
CSAHLAGAYEQYF
TGCAGTGCCCATCTAGCGGGAGCCTACGAGCAGTACTTC
>many|TRBV20-1|.|TRBJ1-5|13
CSALQESNQPQHF
TGCAGTGCCCTACAAGAAAGCAATCAGCCCCAGCATTTT
>many|TRBV12-3/TRBV12-4|TRBD2|TRBJ2-3|14
CASTRTSGRDTQYF
TGTGCCAGCACCCGCACTAGCGGGAGAGATACGCAGTATTTT
>many|TRBV19|TRBD1|TRBJ1-1|14
CASSMGQGNTEAFF
TGTGCCAGTAGTATGGGACAGGGGAACACTGAAGCTTTCTTT
>many|TRBV5-1|.|TRBJ2-5|14
CASSLDARDKAQYF
TGCGCCAGCAGCTTGGACGCCAGGGATAAGGCCCAGTACTTC
>few|TRBV12-3/TRBV12-4|.|TRBJ2-1|15
CASSFLGPDRGEQFF
TGTGCCAGCAGTTTTCTAGGTCCCGATCGGGGGGAGCAGTTCTTC
>.|TRBV18|.|TRBJ2-6|19
CASSPIPSGQFSGANVLTF
TGTGCCAGCTCACCAATTCCATCCGGTCAATTCTCTGGGGCCAACGTCCTGACTTTC
>many|TRBV18|TRBD2|TRBJ2-5|15
CASSPLAGGQETQYF
TGTGCCAGCTCACCACTAGCGGGAGGCCAAGAGACCCAGTACTTC
>.|TRBV6-6|.|TRBJ1-3|14
CASSYEGAGNTIYF
TGTGCCAGCAGTTACGAGGGGGCTGGAAACACCATATATTTT